The T cell receptor beta chain described here comes from a study of T cells in narcolepsy. Study information: Enrolled donors included narcolepsy type 1 or type 2 patients and healthy controls. Study results and limitations: In some patient and control memory CD4+ samples, autoreactive clones were absent. Same-patient CSF and blood CD4+ T cell clonotypes included HCRT-specific and TRIB2-specific autoreactive ones.

The CDR3 runs 14 residues. Per the germline V gene, CDR1 is LGHNA and CDR2 is YSLEER. V dropped 0 bases and J dropped 8 bases, with 11 bases sitting between them. Produced via immunoSEQ multiplex PCR; TCRdb's table is partial and in-frame only. The sample records about 33,000 clones, 70% to 85% being singletons. This clone was picked up a small number of times. As yet, its antigen is unknown. Input material: CD45RA- memory CD4+ T cells from PBMCs. The J gene is TRBJ2-1, the V gene TRBV4-3; no reliable D call. The source is a human donor with narcolepsy. CDR3: CASSQDALGYEQFF. The CDR3 region has the DNA TGCGCCAGCAGCCAAGATGCCCTCGGGTATGAGCAGTTCTTC.